This T cell receptor beta chain was documented in a study of PD-1 blockade in classical Hodgkin lymphoma. Every one of the patients relapsed after autologous stem cell transplantation (brentuximab vedotin exposure was variable). The data were produced by immunoSEQ multiplex PCR, yet TCRdb's version contains in-frame clones alone and is incomplete. The table has about 76,000 clones, approximately 91% seen once. Trimming took off 2 bases at V and 5 bases at J, with 13 bases between the two ends. The CDR3 is 14 amino acids. CDR1 and CDR2 from the germline V gene are SGHTA and FQGNSA. V usage is TRBV7-2 and J usage is TRBJ2-7; a possible D gene is TRBD2 (6 bases). The sequence was obtained from a human donor with classical Hodgkin lymphoma. The source was peripheral blood mononuclear cells (PBMCs), collected at baseline. The CDR3 loop reads CASSLSGLPDEQYF. The CDR3 DNA is TGTGCCAGCAGCTTAAGTGGACTACCTGACGAGCAGTACTTC.